Following are 3 T cell receptor beta chains from one sample sequenced in a study of shared clonotypes between healthy human individuals. The method was immunoSEQ multiplex PCR; TCRdb's version includes in-frame clones alone and lacks a portion of them. The sample consists of 850,000 to 1,100,000 clones, about 72% of them appearing once. The sample comprised memory CD4+ T cells from PBMCs. Subset described: CD45RA-negative fraction. Every receptor here comes from a man between 18 and 29 years old in good health. Some clones in this sample may be carry-over from other donors' samples.

To note about this clone: This sample includes further DNA sequences coding for the same CDR3. The chain combines TRBV6-5 with TRBJ2-7; 12 nucleotides match TRBD2. V dropped 0 bases and J dropped 1; count of bases not matched to a gene: 1. This CDR3 is 16 amino acids long. The germline CDR1 and CDR2 sequences are MNHEY and SVGAGI. The CDR3 protein is CASSYSGLAGSYEQYF. CDR3 nucleotides: TGTGCCAGCAGTTACTCAGGACTAGCGGGGTCCTACGAGCAGTACTTC.

The rearrangement uses TRBV7-8 and TRBJ2-3; tentatively, D is TRBD2 (6 bases). CDR1 and CDR2 from the germline V gene are SGHVS and FQNEAQ. V lost 4 bases and J lost 5, with 13 bases in between. The length of the CDR3 is 14 residues. The DNA for the CDR3 is TGTGCCAGCAGCTGGGGTGGAGCGGGAGATACGCAGTATTTT. It translates to CASSWGGAGDTQYF.

As regards this clone: Other nucleotide sequences in the sample specify the same CDR3. This chain uses TRBV5-1 with TRBJ1-1, with D possibly being TRBD1 (5 bases). CDR3 length equals 15 residues. V was shortened by 0 bases and J by 1 base, with 10 bases between the two germline ends. The germline gives CDR1 SGHRS, CDR2 YFSETQ. This CDR3 is CASSLGAGGNTEAFF. For the CDR3, the DNA is TGCGCCAGCAGCTTGGGTGCGGGGGGGAACACTGAAGCTTTCTTT.